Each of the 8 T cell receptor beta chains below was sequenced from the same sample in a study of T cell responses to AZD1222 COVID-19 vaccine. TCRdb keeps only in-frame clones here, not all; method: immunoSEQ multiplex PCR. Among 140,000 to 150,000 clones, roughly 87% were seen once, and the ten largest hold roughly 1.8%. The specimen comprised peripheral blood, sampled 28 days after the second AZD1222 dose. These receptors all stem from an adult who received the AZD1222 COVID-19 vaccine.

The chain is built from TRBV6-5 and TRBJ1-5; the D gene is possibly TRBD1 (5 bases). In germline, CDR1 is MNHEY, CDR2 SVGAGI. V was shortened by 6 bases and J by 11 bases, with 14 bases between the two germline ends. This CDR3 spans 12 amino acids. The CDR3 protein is CASRPDSRAQHF. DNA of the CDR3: TGTGCCAGCAGGCCTGACAGTCGGGCCCAGCATTTT.

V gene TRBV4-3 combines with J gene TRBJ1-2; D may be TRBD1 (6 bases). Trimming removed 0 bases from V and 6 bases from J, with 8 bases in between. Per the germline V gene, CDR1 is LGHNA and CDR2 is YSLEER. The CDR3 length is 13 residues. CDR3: CASSQEQGHGYTF. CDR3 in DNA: TGCGCCAGCAGCCAAGAACAGGGCCATGGCTACACCTTC.

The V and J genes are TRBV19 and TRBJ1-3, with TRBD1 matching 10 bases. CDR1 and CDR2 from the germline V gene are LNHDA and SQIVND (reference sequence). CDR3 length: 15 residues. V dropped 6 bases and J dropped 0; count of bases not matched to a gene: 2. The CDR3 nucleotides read TGTGCCAGTAGGGACAGGGGGTCCTCTGGAAACACCATATATTTT. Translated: CASRDRGSSGNTIYF.

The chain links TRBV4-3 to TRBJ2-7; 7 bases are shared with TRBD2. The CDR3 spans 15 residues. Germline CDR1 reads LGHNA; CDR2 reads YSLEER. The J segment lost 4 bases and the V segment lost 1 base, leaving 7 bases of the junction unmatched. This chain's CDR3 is CASSQGEGVLYEQYF. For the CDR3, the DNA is TGCGCCAGCAGCCAAGGGGAGGGCGTTTTGTACGAGCAGTACTTC.

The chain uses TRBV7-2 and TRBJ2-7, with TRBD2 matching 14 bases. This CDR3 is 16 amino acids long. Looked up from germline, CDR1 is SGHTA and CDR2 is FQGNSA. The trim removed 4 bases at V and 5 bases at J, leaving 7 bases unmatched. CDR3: CASSSKGLAGAHEQYF. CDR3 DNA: TGTGCCAGCAGCTCAAAGGGACTAGCGGGAGCCCACGAGCAGTACTTC.

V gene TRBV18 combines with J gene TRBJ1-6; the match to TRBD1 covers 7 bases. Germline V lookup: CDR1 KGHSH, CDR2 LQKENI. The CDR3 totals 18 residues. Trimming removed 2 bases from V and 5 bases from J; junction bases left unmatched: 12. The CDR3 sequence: CASSPYTPTGNDNSPLHF. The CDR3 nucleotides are TGTGCCAGCTCACCATACACCCCGACAGGGAATGATAATTCACCCCTCCACTTT.

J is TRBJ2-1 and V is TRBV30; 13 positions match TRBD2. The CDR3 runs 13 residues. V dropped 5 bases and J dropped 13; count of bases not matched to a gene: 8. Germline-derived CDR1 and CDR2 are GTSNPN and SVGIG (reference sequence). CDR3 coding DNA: TGTGCCTGGGGGACTAGCGGGACCCCACCCCAGTTCTTC. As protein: CAWGTSGTPPQFF.

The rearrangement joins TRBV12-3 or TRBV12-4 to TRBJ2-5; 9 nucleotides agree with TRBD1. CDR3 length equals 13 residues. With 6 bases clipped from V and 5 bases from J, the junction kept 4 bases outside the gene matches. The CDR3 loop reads CASRGQGGETQYF. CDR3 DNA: TGTGCCAGCAGGGGACAGGGAGGTGAGACCCAGTACTTC.